This T cell receptor beta chain stems from a study of T and B cells in COVID-19 patients. Study-level points and caveats: Symptomatic-phase blood samples from mildly ill patients and early samples from severe cases were scarce.

TRB rearrangements were amplified by multiplex PCR with BIOMED2 TRB-A/B primers. In TCRdb, the multiplex PCR reads were re-called with MiXCR into one record per CDR3 protein. The top ten clones hold 2.5% to 3% of a sample with around 20,000 distinct CDR3 sequences, 25% to 30% of them seen once. Each TRB amplification used roughly 250-550 ng of genomic DNA from blood. V lost 5 bases and J 0 bases, leaving 7 bases between the germline ends. The CDR3 extends over 13 amino acids. The germline V gene has CDR1 LNHNV and CDR2 YYDKDF (reference sequence). As regards this clonotype: Its antigen is currently unknown.

Sequenced: blood. This clonotype was sampled from a human donor who had recovered from COVID-19. V and J are TRBV15 and TRBJ1-1; no definite D call. The CDR3 region is CATSGVVNTEAFF. The CDR3 DNA sequence: TGTGCCACCAGCGGGGTGGTGAACACTGAAGCTTTCTTT.